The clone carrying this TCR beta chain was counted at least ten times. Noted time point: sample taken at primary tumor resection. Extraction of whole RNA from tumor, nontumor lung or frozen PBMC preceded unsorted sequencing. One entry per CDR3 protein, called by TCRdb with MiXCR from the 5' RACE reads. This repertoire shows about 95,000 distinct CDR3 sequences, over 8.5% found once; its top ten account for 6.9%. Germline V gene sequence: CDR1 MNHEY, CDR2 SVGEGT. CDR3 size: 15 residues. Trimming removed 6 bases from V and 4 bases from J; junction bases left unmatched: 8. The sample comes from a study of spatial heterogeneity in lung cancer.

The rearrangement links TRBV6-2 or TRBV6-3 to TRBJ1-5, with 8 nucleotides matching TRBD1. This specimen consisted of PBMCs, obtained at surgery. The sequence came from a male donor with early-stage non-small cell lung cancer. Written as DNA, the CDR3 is TGTGCCAGCAGACGGACAGGGAGAGGGAATCAGCCCCAGCATTTT. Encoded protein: CASRRTGRGNQPQHF.